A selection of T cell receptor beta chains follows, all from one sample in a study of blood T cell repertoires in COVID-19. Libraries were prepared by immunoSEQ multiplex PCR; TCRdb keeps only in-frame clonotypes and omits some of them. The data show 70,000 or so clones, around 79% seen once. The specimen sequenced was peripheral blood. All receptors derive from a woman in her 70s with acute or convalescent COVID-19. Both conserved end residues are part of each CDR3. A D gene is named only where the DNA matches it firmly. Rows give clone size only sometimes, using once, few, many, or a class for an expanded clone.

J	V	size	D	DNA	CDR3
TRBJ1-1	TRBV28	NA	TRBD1	TGTGCCAGCAGTTACCTATCGCGGGCAGGGGGCAACACTGAAGCTTTCTTT	CASSYLSRAGGNTEAFF
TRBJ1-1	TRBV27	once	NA	TGTGCCAGCAGTTCCTCCGGCACTGAAGCTTTCTTT	CASSSSGTEAFF
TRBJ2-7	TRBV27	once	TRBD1	TGTGCCAGCAGGATACAGGGGGCGAGGTCCTACGAGCAGTACTTC	CASRIQGARSYEQYF
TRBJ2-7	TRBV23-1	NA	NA	TGCGCCAGCCTCCAACAATACGAGCAGTACTTC	CASLQQYEQYF
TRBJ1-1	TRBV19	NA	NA	TGTGCCAGTAGTAAGTTATCTACGAACACTGAAGCTTTCTTT	CASSKLSTNTEAFF
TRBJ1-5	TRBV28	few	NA	TGTGCCAGCAGTTTGGGCAGGGCTCGCAATCAGCCCCAGCATTTT	CASSLGRARNQPQHF
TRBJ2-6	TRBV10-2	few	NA	TGCGCCAGCAGTTCCCAGGGCGACGGGGCCAACGTCCTGACTTTC	CASSSQGDGANVLTF
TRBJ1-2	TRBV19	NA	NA	TGTGCCAGTAGGAACAGGGACAACTATGGCTACACCTTC	CASRNRDNYGYTF
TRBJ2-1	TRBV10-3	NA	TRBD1	TGTGCCATCAGTTTGCGACAGGGGTACAATGAGCAGTTCTTC	CAISLRQGYNEQFF
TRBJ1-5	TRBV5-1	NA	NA	TGCGCCAGCAGCCCCCGGGGGGGGCATCAGCCCCAGCATTTT	CASSPRGGHQPQHF
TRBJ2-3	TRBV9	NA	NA	TGTGCCAGCAGCCCTCCAGGGCGGCAAATCGATACGCAGTATTTT	CASSPPGRQIDTQYF
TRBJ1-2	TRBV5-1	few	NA	TGCGCCAGCAGGGCAGGGTCAGCTAACTATGGCTACACCTTC	CASRAGSANYGYTF
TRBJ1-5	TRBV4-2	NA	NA	TGTGCCAGCAGCGCAGGGAACAATCAGCCCCAGCATTTT	CASSAGNNQPQHF
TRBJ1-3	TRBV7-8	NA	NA	TGTGCCAGCAGCTTAGATGGAGGCTCTGGAAACACCATATATTTT	CASSLDGGSGNTIYF
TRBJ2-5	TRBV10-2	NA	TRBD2	TGCGCCAGCCTGGGTGGGCTAGCGGGGAAACCACAAGAGACCCAGTACTTC	CASLGGLAGKPQETQYF
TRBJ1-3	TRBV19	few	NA	TGTGCCAGTACCAACCCTCGGGGGGGGTCCGGAAACACCATATATTTT	CASTNPRGGSGNTIYF
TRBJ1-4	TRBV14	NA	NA	TGTGCCAGCAGCCAGCGGGCGGGGATTGAAAAACTGTTTTTT	CASSQRAGIEKLFF